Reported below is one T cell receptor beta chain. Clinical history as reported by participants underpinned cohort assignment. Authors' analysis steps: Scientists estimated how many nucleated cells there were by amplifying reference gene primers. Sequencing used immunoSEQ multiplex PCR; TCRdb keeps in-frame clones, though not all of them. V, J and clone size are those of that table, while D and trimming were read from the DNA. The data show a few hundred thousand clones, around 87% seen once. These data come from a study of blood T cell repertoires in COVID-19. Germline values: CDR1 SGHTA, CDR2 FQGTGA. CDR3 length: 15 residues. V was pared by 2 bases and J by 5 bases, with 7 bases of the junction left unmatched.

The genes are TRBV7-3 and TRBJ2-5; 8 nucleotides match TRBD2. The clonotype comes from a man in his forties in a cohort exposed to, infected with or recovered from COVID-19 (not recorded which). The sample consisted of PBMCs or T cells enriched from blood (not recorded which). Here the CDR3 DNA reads TGTGCCAGCAGCTTATGGGGCGGGAGGACCGAGACCCAGTACTTC. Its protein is CASSLWGGRTETQYF.